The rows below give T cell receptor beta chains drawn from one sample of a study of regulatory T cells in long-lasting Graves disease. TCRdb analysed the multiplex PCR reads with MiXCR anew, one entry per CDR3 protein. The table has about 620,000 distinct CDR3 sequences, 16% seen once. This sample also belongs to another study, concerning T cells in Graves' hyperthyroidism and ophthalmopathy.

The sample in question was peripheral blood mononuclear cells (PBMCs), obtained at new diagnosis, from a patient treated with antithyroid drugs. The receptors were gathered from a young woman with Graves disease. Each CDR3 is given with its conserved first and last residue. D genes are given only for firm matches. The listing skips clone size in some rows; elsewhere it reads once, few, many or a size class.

CDR3 DNA: TGTGCCAGCAGCGTAGATAGCGGGAGGACAGATACGCAGTATTTT
CDR3 protein: CASSVDSGRTDTQYF
J gene: TRBJ2-3
V gene: TRBV9
D gene: TRBD2
clone size: NA

CDR3 DNA: TGTGCCAGCAGTGAGACTAGCCTTACCTACAATGAGCAGTTCTTC
CDR3 protein: CASSETSLTYNEQFF
J gene: TRBJ2-1
V gene: TRBV9
D gene: TRBD2
clone size: NA

CDR3 DNA: TGTGCCATCAGTGGAACTAGCTCCAAGGGAGAGACCCAGTACTTC
CDR3 protein: CAISGTSSKGETQYF
J gene: TRBJ2-5
V gene: TRBV10-3
D gene: NA
clone size: many

CDR3 DNA: TGTGCCAGCAGTCTTCAGGTAGCGGGCTCCGACGAGCAGTACTTC
CDR3 protein: CASSLQVAGSDEQYF
J gene: TRBJ2-7
V gene: TRBV7-2
D gene: TRBD2
clone size: many

CDR3 DNA: TGTGCCAGCAGCCATCATGTTTCCCAGGGTTCCTACTACGAGCAGTACTTC
CDR3 protein: CASSHHVSQGSYYEQYF
J gene: TRBJ2-7
V gene: TRBV5-6
D gene: NA
clone size: NA

CDR3 DNA: TGTGCCAGCAGTCCCGACAGGGCCACCAACAATGAGCAGTTCTTC
CDR3 protein: CASSPDRATNNEQFF
J gene: TRBJ2-1
V gene: TRBV6-1
D gene: TRBD1
clone size: few

CDR3 DNA: TGTGCCAGCAGCTTGGGACAGGGGGTGGGGGAGCAGTACTTC
CDR3 protein: CASSLGQGVGEQYF
J gene: TRBJ2-7
V gene: TRBV7-9
D gene: TRBD1
clone size: many

CDR3 DNA: TGTGCCAGCAGTTCCCGACAGGTACCCGGGGAGCTGTTTTTT
CDR3 protein: CASSSRQVPGELFF
J gene: TRBJ2-2
V gene: TRBV27
D gene: NA
clone size: NA

CDR3 DNA: TGTGCCAGCAGTTACTCGATCGGGACAGGGAGGACCGGGGAGCTGTTTTTT
CDR3 protein: CASSYSIGTGRTGELFF
J gene: TRBJ2-2
V gene: TRBV6-5
D gene: TRBD1
clone size: NA

CDR3 DNA: TGCAGTGCCAAAAACCTCTTGGGACTAGCGGGAGGAGACAATGAGCAGTTCTTC
CDR3 protein: CSAKNLLGLAGGDNEQFF
J gene: TRBJ2-1
V gene: TRBV20-1
D gene: TRBD2
clone size: many

CDR3 DNA: TGTGCCAGCAGTGACACGGCGGTATGGGACAGCTCCTACGAGCAGTACTTC
CDR3 protein: CASSDTAVWDSSYEQYF
J gene: TRBJ2-7
V gene: TRBV6-1
D gene: TRBD1
clone size: few

CDR3 DNA: TGTGCCAGCAGTTACAGGATCTTGAACGAGCAGTACTTC
CDR3 protein: CASSYRILNEQYF
J gene: TRBJ2-7
V gene: TRBV27
D gene: NA
clone size: few

CDR3 DNA: TGCGCCAGCAGTGGGACAACAGGGGGTTGGAATGAGCAGTTCTTC
CDR3 protein: CASSGTTGGWNEQFF
J gene: TRBJ2-1
V gene: TRBV10-2
D gene: TRBD1
clone size: NA

CDR3 DNA: TGTGCCAGCAGTTTAGCGGGAGGAATGGAGACCCAGTACTTC
CDR3 protein: CASSLAGGMETQYF
J gene: TRBJ2-5
V gene: TRBV28
D gene: TRBD2
clone size: many

CDR3 DNA: TGTGCCAGCAGAACTCCCGGGACACCAGATGGCTACACCTTC
CDR3 protein: CASRTPGTPDGYTF
J gene: TRBJ1-2
V gene: TRBV28
D gene: NA
clone size: many

CDR3 DNA: TGCAGCGCGACAGGGGCAGGTGAAAAACTGTTTTTT
CDR3 protein: CSATGAGEKLFF
J gene: TRBJ1-4
V gene: TRBV29-1
D gene: TRBD1
clone size: few

CDR3 DNA: TGCGCCAGCAGCCGGACTAGCGGGAAAGGACAAGAGACCCAGTACTTC
CDR3 protein: CASSRTSGKGQETQYF
J gene: TRBJ2-5
V gene: TRBV5-1
D gene: TRBD2
clone size: few

CDR3 DNA: TGTGCCAGCAGTGACTTGGAGGGCGGATACAATGAGCAGTTCTTC
CDR3 protein: CASSDLEGGYNEQFF
J gene: TRBJ2-1
V gene: TRBV6-4
D gene: NA
clone size: few

CDR3 DNA: TGTGCCAGCAGGTCGACAGAGGTTGAGCAGTTCTTC
CDR3 protein: CASRSTEVEQFF
J gene: TRBJ2-1
V gene: TRBV28
D gene: NA
clone size: many

CDR3 DNA: TGCAGCGTTGAAGGGGTGGAAGCTTTCTTT
CDR3 protein: CSVEGVEAFF
J gene: TRBJ1-1
V gene: TRBV29-1
D gene: NA
clone size: few

CDR3 DNA: TGCAGTGCTTTACAGGGCCAGATTTACAATGAGCAGTTCTTC
CDR3 protein: CSALQGQIYNEQFF
J gene: TRBJ2-1
V gene: TRBV20-1
D gene: NA
clone size: many

CDR3 DNA: TGCAGTGCTCAACTGGACGGTCTGGGTAAGAATGAGCAGTTCTTC
CDR3 protein: CSAQLDGLGKNEQFF
J gene: TRBJ2-1
V gene: TRBV20-1
D gene: NA
clone size: many

CDR3 DNA: TGTGCCAGCAGCGTAGCATGGGATTTGAGCACTGAAGCTTTCTTT
CDR3 protein: CASSVAWDLSTEAFF
J gene: TRBJ1-1
V gene: TRBV9
D gene: NA
clone size: once

CDR3 DNA: TGTGCCACCAGTTACTCCCTCCGGCCGACTGAAGCTTTCTTT
CDR3 protein: CATSYSLRPTEAFF
J gene: TRBJ1-1
V gene: TRBV24-1
D gene: NA
clone size: many

CDR3 DNA: TGTGCCACCAAGCCGGGACAGAAGGACACCGGGGAGCTGTTTTTT
CDR3 protein: CATKPGQKDTGELFF
J gene: TRBJ2-2
V gene: TRBV6-1
D gene: TRBD1
clone size: few

CDR3 DNA: TGTGCCAGCAGCTTAGGTGGAAAGGGTGATCGTGGCTACACCTTC
CDR3 protein: CASSLGGKGDRGYTF
J gene: TRBJ1-2
V gene: TRBV11-3
D gene: NA
clone size: NA

CDR3 DNA: TGTGCCAGCAGTTACCCGGCTTCGACTGTTTACGAGCAGTACTTC
CDR3 protein: CASSYPASTVYEQYF
J gene: TRBJ2-7
V gene: TRBV6-2/TRBV6-3
D gene: NA
clone size: NA

CDR3 DNA: TGCGCCAGCAGCCAGGGCGGGCTAGCGGGCGTCCAAGAGACCCAGTACTTC
CDR3 protein: CASSQGGLAGVQETQYF
J gene: TRBJ2-5
V gene: TRBV4-1
D gene: TRBD2
clone size: few

CDR3 DNA: TGTGCCACCAGCAGAGTTCCAGGAGCGGAAGCTTTCTTT
CDR3 protein: CATSRVPGAEAFF
J gene: TRBJ1-1
V gene: TRBV15
D gene: NA
clone size: NA

CDR3 DNA: TGTGCCTGGAAAAAGGGTGAGGACAGGGCTGACTTC
CDR3 protein: CAWKKGEDRADF
J gene: TRBJ2-7
V gene: TRBV30
D gene: TRBD1
clone size: many

CDR3 DNA: TGTGCCAGCAGTTACCAATATTATAATGAGCAGTTCTTC
CDR3 protein: CASSYQYYNEQFF
J gene: TRBJ2-1
V gene: TRBV7-2
D gene: NA
clone size: few

CDR3 DNA: TGCGCCAGCAGCCAAGAGGGGACTAGCACTCCCGGGGAGCTGTTTTTT
CDR3 protein: CASSQEGTSTPGELFF
J gene: TRBJ2-2
V gene: TRBV5-1
D gene: TRBD2
clone size: few

CDR3 DNA: TGTGCCAGCAGCCTGCGCAATGGCCAGCCCCAGCATTTT
CDR3 protein: CASSLRNGQPQHF
J gene: TRBJ1-5
V gene: TRBV14
D gene: NA
clone size: few

CDR3 DNA: TGTGCCTGGAGGAAACAGGGAGTGTGGTACGAGCAGTACTTC
CDR3 protein: CAWRKQGVWYEQYF
J gene: TRBJ2-7
V gene: TRBV30
D gene: NA
clone size: NA

CDR3 DNA: TGTGCCAGCTCACCTCAGGGGAACTACGAGCAGTACTTC
CDR3 protein: CASSPQGNYEQYF
J gene: TRBJ2-7
V gene: TRBV18
D gene: NA
clone size: NA